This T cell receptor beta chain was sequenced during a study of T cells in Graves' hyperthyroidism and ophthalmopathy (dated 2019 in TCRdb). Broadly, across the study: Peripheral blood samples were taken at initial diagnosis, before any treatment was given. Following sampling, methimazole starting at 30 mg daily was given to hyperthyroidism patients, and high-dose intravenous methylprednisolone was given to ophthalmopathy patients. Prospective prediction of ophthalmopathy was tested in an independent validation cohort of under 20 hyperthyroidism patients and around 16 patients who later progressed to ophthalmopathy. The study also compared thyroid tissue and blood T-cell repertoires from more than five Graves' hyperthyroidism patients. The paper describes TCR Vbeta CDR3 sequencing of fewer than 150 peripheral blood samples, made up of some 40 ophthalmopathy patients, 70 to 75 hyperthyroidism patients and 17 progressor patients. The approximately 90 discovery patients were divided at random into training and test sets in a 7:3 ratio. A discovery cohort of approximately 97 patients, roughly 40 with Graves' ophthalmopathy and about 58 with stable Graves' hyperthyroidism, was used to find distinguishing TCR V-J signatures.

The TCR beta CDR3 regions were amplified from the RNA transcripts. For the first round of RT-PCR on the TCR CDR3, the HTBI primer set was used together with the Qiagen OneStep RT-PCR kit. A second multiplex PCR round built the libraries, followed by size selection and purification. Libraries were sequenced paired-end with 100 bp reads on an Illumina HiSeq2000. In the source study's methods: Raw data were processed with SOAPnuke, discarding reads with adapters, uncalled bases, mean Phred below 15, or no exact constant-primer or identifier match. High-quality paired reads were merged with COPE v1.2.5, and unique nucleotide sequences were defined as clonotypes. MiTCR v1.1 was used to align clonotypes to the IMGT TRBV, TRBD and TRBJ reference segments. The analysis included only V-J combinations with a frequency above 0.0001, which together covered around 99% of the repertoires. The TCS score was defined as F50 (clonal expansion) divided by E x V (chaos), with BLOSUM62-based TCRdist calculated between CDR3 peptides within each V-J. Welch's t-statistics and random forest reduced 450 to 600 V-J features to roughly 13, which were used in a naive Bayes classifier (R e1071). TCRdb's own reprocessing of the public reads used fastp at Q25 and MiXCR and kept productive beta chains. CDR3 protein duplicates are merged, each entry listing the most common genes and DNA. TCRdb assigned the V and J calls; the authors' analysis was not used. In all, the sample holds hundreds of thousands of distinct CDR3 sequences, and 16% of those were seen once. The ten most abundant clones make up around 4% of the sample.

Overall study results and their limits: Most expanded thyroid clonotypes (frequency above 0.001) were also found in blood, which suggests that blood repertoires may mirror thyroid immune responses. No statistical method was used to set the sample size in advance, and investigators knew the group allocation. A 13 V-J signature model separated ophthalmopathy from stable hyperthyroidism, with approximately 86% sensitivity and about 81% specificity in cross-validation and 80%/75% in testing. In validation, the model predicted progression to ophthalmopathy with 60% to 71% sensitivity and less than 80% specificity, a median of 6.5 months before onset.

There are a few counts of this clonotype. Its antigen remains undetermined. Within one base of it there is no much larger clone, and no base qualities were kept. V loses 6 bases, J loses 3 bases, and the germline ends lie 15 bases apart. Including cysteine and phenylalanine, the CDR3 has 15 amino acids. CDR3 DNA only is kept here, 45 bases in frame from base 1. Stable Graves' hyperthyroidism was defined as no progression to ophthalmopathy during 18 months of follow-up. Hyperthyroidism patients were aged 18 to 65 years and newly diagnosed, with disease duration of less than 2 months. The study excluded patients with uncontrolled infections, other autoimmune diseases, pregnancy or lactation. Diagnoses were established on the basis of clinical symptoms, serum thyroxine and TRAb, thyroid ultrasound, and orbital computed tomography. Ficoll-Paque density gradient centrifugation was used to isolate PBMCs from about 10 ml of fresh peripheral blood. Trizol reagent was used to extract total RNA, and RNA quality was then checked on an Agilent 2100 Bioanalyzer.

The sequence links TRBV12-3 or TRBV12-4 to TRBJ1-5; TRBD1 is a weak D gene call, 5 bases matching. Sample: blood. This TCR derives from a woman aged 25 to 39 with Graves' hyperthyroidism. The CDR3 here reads CASSRDYRYNQPQHF. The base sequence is TGTGCCAGCAGCCGGGACTACAGGTACAATCAGCCCCAGCATTTT.